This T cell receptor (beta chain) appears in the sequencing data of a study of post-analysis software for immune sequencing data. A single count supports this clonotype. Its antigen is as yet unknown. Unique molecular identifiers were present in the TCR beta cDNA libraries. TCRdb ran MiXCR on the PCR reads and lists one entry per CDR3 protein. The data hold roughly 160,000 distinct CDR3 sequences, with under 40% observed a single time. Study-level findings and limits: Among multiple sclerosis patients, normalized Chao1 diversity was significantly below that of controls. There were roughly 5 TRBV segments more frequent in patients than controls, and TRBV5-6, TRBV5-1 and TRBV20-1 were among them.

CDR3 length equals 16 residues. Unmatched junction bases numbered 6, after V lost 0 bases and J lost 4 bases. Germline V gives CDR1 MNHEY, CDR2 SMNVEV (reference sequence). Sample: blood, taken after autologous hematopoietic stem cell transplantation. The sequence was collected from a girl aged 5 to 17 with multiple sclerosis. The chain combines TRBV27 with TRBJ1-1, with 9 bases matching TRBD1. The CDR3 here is CASSLSYRGRGTEAFF. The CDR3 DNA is TGTGCCAGCAGTTTATCCTACAGGGGGCGAGGCACTGAAGCTTTCTTT.